The clone carrying this T cell receptor beta chain came up a few times. Its antigen is not known. Amplified TCR beta CDR3 regions were obtained using RNA transcripts as template. Investigators did first-round RT-PCR with HTBI primers, then second-round multiplex PCR. TCRdb independently ran MiXCR on the multiplex PCR reads; one entry per CDR3 protein. The data hold some 250,000 distinct CDR3 sequences, with around 45% observed a single time. All donors with ophthalmopathy were recorded as having moderate-to-severe activity, CAS ≥3, NOSPECS ≥4 and a duration under 3 months. The authors used Ficoll-Paque density gradient centrifugation to separate PBMCs. The input was around 10 ml of fresh peripheral blood. This sample is drawn from a study of Graves' ophthalmopathy and Graves' hyperthyroidism. The study's findings and limits: Prediction of ophthalmopathy progression reached 70.59% sensitivity and around 72% specificity.

Trimming took 3 bases from V and 3 from J, leaving 12 bases between them. The CDR3 spans 15 residues. Per the germline V gene, CDR1 is MGHRA and CDR2 is YSYEKL. The sample taken for sequencing was peripheral blood. This clonotype was sampled from an adult man with Graves' ophthalmopathy. V and J are TRBV4-1 and TRBJ1-5, with a possible D match to TRBD1 (6 bases). CDR3 sequence: CASSHNQGNNQPQHF. DNA for the CDR3: TGCGCCAGCAGCCACAATCAGGGGAACAATCAGCCCCAGCATTTT.